The source of this T cell receptor beta chain is a study of immune characterization of retroperitoneal liposarcoma. Ten or more counts support this clonotype. The length of the CDR3 is 15 residues. Germline lookup yields CDR1 MNHNS and CDR2 SASEGT. V lost 4 bases and J 7 bases, leaving 16 bases between the germline ends. TCRdb passed the PCR reads through MiXCR, listing each CDR3 protein once. The table shows roughly 9,800 distinct CDR3 sequences, with about 25% occurring only once. V usage is TRBV6-1 and J usage is TRBJ2-2, with D possibly TRBD1 on 6 matching bases. The receptor was derived from a male donor with retroperitoneal liposarcoma. The sequencing sample was made of blood. For the CDR3, the DNA is TGTGCCAGCAGTGTGGGGGCAGGCTATGTCGGGGAGCTGTTTTTT. Translated, it gives CASSVGAGYVGELFF.